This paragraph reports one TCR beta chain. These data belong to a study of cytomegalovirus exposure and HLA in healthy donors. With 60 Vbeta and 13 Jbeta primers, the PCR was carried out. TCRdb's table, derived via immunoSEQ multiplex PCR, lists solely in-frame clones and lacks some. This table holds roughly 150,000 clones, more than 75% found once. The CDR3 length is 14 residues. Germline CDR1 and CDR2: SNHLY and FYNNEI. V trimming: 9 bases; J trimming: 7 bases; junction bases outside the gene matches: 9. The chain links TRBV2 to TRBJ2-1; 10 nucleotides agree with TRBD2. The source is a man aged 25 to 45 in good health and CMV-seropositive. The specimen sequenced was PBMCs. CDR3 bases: TGTGCCAGTAACCAACTAGCGGGGTCAAATGAGCAGTTCTTC. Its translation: CASNQLAGSNEQFF.